This T cell receptor (beta chain) was observed in a study of blood T cell repertoires in COVID-19. Across the study: COVID-19 samples collected from the United States, Italy and Spain covered acute and convalescent phases. T cells, B-cell-depleted T cells, or PBMCs supplied cDNA or gDNA.

In its sample, this clone was seen a few times. CDR3 length equals 17 residues. The germline CDR1 and CDR2 sequences are MDHEN and SYDVKM. Trimming cost V 4 bases and J 9 bases, with 28 bases left between them. Per the original methods: Amplification from reference gene primers served as the basis for estimated nucleated cell counts. Sequencing was performed with immunoSEQ multiplex PCR; in TCRdb, only in-frame clones are kept and a portion is missing. Clone size and V and J calls were adopted from that table, with D and trimming inferred from the DNA. Here the sample spans some 110,000 clones, 80% to 85% being singletons.

The chain joins TRBV28 to TRBJ2-7; D is possibly TRBD2 (6 bases). Sequencing was performed on peripheral blood. The TCR was taken from a man at least 80 years old with acute or convalescent COVID-19. The CDR3 loop is CASSSISLLEGPLGQYF. Here the CDR3 DNA reads TGTGCCAGCAGTTCAATAAGTCTGTTGGAGGGGCCTCTTGGGCAGTACTTC.